Below are 23 T cell receptor beta chains sequenced from a single sample in a study of control samples from healthy donors and cancer patients. Repertoires were generated with immunoSEQ multiplex PCR, while TCRdb's copy carries only in-frame clones and drops some. The sample has about 180,000 clones, almost 90% seen once; the top ten hold approximately 1.5%. Input material: blood. These receptors originate from a woman aged 50 to 60 in good health.

The V and J genes are TRBV30 and TRBJ2-1; D not certain. Trimming pared 1 base from V and 4 bases from J, leaving 8 bases between. This CDR3 has 13 residues. Germline CDR1 and CDR2: GTSNPN and SVGIG (reference sequence). In nucleotides, the CDR3 is TGTGCCTGGAGTGGTGGAGAGTACAATGAGCAGTTCTTC. Translating gives CAWSGGEYNEQFF. The full variable domain, rest sourced from reference TRBV30 and TRBJ2-1, is SQTIHQWPATLVQPVGSPLSLECTVEGTSNPNLYWYRQAAGRGLQLLFYSVGIGQISSEVPQNLSASRPQDRQFILSSKKLLLSDSGFYLCAWSGGEYNEQFFGPGTRLTVL.

This clone is a singleton in its sample. The chain combines TRBV6-1 with TRBJ1-5; 7 bases line up with TRBD1. The germline V gene has CDR1 MNHNS and CDR2 SASEGT. There are 16 residues in the CDR3. With V trimmed by 3 bases and J by 6 bases, 11 bases remained unmatched. The CDR3 protein is CASSDGRGPGSQPQHF. Here the CDR3 DNA reads TGTGCCAGCAGTGACGGGAGGGGGCCGGGGAGTCAGCCCCAGCATTTT.

The chain couples TRBV7-6 to TRBJ2-2; D call uncertain. Trimming shortened V by 1 base and J by 4 bases, and 4 bases separated the two germline ends. The V gene's germline CDR1 is SGHVS and CDR2 FNYEAQ. The length of the CDR3 is 13 residues. The CDR3 DNA reads as TGTGCCAGCAGCTTAGGACCCACCGGGGAGCTGTTTTTT. Its protein is CASSLGPTGELFF.

The chain links TRBV7-2 to TRBJ2-7, with D unresolved. Germline V gene data show CDR1 as SGHTA and CDR2 as FQGNSA. V was cut by 2 bases and J by 3 bases, with 8 bases left in between. The CDR3 spans 13 residues. CDR3 DNA sequence: TGTGCCAGCAGCTTATCGATCCTCTACGAGCAGTACTTC. Protein product: CASSLSILYEQYF.

This clone was detected only once. The chain carries TRBV6-6 and TRBJ2-4, with 8 bases matching TRBD1. The J segment lost 6 bases and the V segment lost 2 bases, leaving 9 bases of the junction unmatched. CDR1 is MNHNY and CDR2 is SVGAGI in the germline V gene (reference sequence). The CDR3 has 16 residues. The CDR3 DNA follows: TGTGCCAGCAGTTACACCCAGGGGGCAAGGGTAAACATTCAGTACTTC. Encoded protein: CASSYTQGARVNIQYF.

J is TRBJ2-2 and V is TRBV4-1; no clear D gene. Germline V gene data show CDR1 as MGHRA and CDR2 as YSYEKL. The V end lost 0 bases, the J end lost 5 bases, and 7 bases lay between the germline ends. This CDR3 is built from 14 residues. This CDR3 reads CASSQDWETGELFF. CDR3 coding DNA: TGCGCCAGCAGCCAAGATTGGGAAACCGGGGAGCTGTTTTTT.

The chain is built from TRBV6-5 and TRBJ1-3; D gene ambiguous. V shed 0 bases and J shed 4 bases, with 13 bases lying between them. In germline, CDR1 is MNHEY, CDR2 SVGAGI. The CDR3 length is 16 residues. In DNA, the CDR3 is TGTGCCAGCAGTTACTCTATTATACCCTCCGGAAACACCATATATTTT. This gives the protein CASSYSIIPSGNTIYF.

The CDR3 loop is CASGRGLGGYTF. As DNA, the CDR3 is TGTGCCAGCGGTAGAGGGTTAGGGGGCTACACCTTC. The chain has TRBV6-5 and TRBJ1-2; D gene uncertain. V lost 8 bases, J lost 8 bases, and 15 bases lay in between. The CDR3 has 12 amino acids. The germline CDR1 and CDR2 sequences are MNHEY and SVGAGI.

This sequence joins TRBV2 and TRBJ1-3; D is perhaps TRBD1 (5 bases). The germline V and J ends were trimmed by 9 bases and 0 bases, with 12 bases remaining between them. Germline V lookup: CDR1 SNHLY, CDR2 FYNNEI. The CDR3 consists of 14 residues. The CDR3: CARSAGNSGNTIYF. In nucleotides, the CDR3 is TGTGCCAGGAGCGCAGGGAACTCTGGAAACACCATATATTTT.

The sample holds one count of this clone. This rearrangement joins TRBV27 to TRBJ1-2; D remains unclear. This CDR3 is built from 12 residues. Trimming pared 2 bases from V and 8 bases from J, leaving 9 bases between. Germline CDR1 and CDR2: MNHEY and SMNVEV (reference sequence). The DNA for the CDR3 is TGTGCCAGCAGTTTAGACACAAAAGGCTACACCTTC. This sequence encodes CASSLDTKGYTF.

The rearrangement links TRBV30 to TRBJ2-1, with TRBD2 matching 7 bases. Unmatched junction bases numbered 14, after V lost 8 bases and J lost 10 bases. The CDR3 totals 13 residues. Germline CDR1 reads GTSNPN; CDR2 reads SVGIG (reference sequence). The DNA for the CDR3 is TGTGCCGGGGAGGGAAGTGTGAGAGACGAGCAGTTCTTC. Translated, it gives CAGEGSVRDEQFF.

The chain couples TRBV19 to TRBJ1-5; TRBD1 agrees at 7 bases. The CDR3 is made up of 14 amino acids. V shed 6 bases, J shed 7 bases, and the junction held 9 bases outside the gene matches. CDR1 and CDR2 (germline): LNHDA, SQIVND (reference sequence). CDR3 residues: CASRQGGGGQPQHF. CDR3 nucleotide sequence: TGTGCCAGTAGGCAGGGGGGCGGTGGCCAGCCCCAGCATTTT.

The chain recombines TRBV4-2 with TRBJ2-1; 11 bases fit TRBD2. The V gene end was trimmed by 4 bases and the J gene end by 3 bases; junction bases not matched to a gene: 2. From germline, CDR1 is LGHNA and CDR2 YNFKEQ. This CDR3 is 15 amino acids long. CDR3: CASSPLAGGYNEQFF. CDR3 coding DNA: TGTGCCAGCAGCCCTCTAGCGGGAGGCTACAATGAGCAGTTCTTC.

This chain connects TRBV5-4 to TRBJ1-2; D gene unclear. Germline V gives CDR1 SGHNT, CDR2 YYREEE (reference sequence). V lost 1 base, J lost 2 bases, and 15 bases lay in between. The CDR3 sequence is 16 residues long. This chain's CDR3 is CASSLIVSGRNYGYTF. CDR3 DNA: TGTGCCAGCAGCTTGATCGTGTCCGGGCGCAACTATGGCTACACCTTC.

J is TRBJ2-7 and V is TRBV19, with 8 bases aligning to TRBD1. V shed 3 bases, J shed 2 bases, and the junction held 9 bases outside the gene matches. Germline CDR1 and CDR2: LNHDA and SQIVND (reference sequence). The CDR3 totals 16 residues. The CDR3 sequence: CASSIRPRGLTYEQYF. Written as DNA, the CDR3 is TGTGCCAGTAGTATTCGGCCCAGGGGGCTTACCTACGAGCAGTACTTC.

The chain uses TRBV5-4 and TRBJ2-2; TRBD2 agrees at 12 bases. This CDR3 is 16 amino acids long. CDR1 and CDR2 (germline): SGHNT, YYREEE (reference sequence). The J segment lost 7 bases and the V segment lost 4 bases, leaving 8 bases of the junction unmatched. The CDR3 DNA reads as TGTGCCAGCAGCGCTCTAGCGGGGGGGCTAGTCGGGGAGCTGTTTTTT. Protein sequence: CASSALAGGLVGELFF.

V gene TRBV7-3 combines with J gene TRBJ2-3; D ambiguous. This CDR3 spans 13 amino acids. CDR1 is SGHTA and CDR2 is FQGTGA in the germline V gene. V shed 2 bases and J shed 2 bases, with 5 bases lying between them. The CDR3 sequence is CASSLSVTDTQYF. For the CDR3, the DNA is TGTGCCAGCAGCTTATCTGTCACAGATACGCAGTATTTT.

J is TRBJ1-5 and V is TRBV6-5, with a possible D match to TRBD1 (6 bases). Trimming took off 8 bases at V and 4 bases at J, with 18 bases between the two ends. Germline assignment: CDR1 MNHEY and CDR2 SVGAGI. This CDR3 contains 15 residues. The CDR3 nucleotides are TGTGCCAGCCTACAATCCAGGGGATCGAATCAGCCCCAGCATTTT. Translated: CASLQSRGSNQPQHF.

The V and J genes are TRBV6-5 and TRBJ1-5; D may be TRBD1 (6 bases). The CDR3 has 13 residues. The germline CDR1 and CDR2 sequences are MNHEY and SVGAGI. Trimming removed 5 bases at V and 5 bases at J, with 10 bases between. The CDR3 DNA is TGTGCCAGCAGTCCGAACAGGGATCAGCCCCAGCATTTT. Protein: CASSPNRDQPQHF.

The chain combines TRBV6-5 with TRBJ1-2; no clear D. With 0 bases removed from V and 8 bases from J, the gap between germline ends came to 10 bases. CDR3 size: 13 residues. Germline V gene data show CDR1 as MNHEY and CDR2 as SVGAGI. The CDR3 protein is CASSYSGLGGYTF. In DNA form, the CDR3 reads TGTGCCAGCAGTTACTCTGGGTTAGGAGGCTACACCTTC.

V gene TRBV9 combines with J gene TRBJ1-1; 7 positions match TRBD1. Germline assignment: CDR1 SGDLS and CDR2 YYNGEE. The CDR3 totals 15 residues. J was trimmed by 1 base and V by 4 bases; bases with no gene match: 7. CDR3 sequence: CASSLRDRRNTEAFF. The CDR3 nucleotides read TGTGCCAGCAGCCTGCGGGACAGAAGGAACACTGAAGCTTTCTTT. Combining the CDR3 with reference TRBV9 and TRBJ1-1 gives the whole variable domain DSGVTQTPKHLITATGQRVTLRCSPRSGDLSVYWYQQSLDQGLQFLIQYYNGEERAKGNILERFSAQQFPDLHSELNLSSLELGDSALYFCASSLRDRRNTEAFFGQGTRLTVV.

CDR3 in amino acids: CASRKSVESYNEQFF. CDR3 DNA: TGTGCCAGCCGGAAGTCGGTCGAGTCCTACAATGAGCAGTTCTTC. V and J are TRBV7-9 and TRBJ2-1; D is uncertain. Between the trimmed V and J ends, which lost 8 bases and 1 base, there was a span of 15 bases. Germline V gives CDR1 SEHNR, CDR2 FQNEAQ (reference sequence). The CDR3 has 15 amino acids.

The chain joins TRBV24-1 to TRBJ2-7; a possible D gene is TRBD1 (6 bases). The CDR3 loop spans 13 amino acids. CDR1 KGHDR and CDR2 SFDVKD come from the germline V gene. V was shortened by 6 bases and J by 1 base, with 9 bases between the two germline ends. The CDR3 is CATSRDTSYEQYF. The CDR3 DNA follows: TGTGCCACCAGTAGGGACACTTCCTACGAGCAGTACTTC.